The 31 T cell receptor beta chains presented below share a single source sample, sequenced in a study of T cell responses to AZD1222 COVID-19 vaccine. Profiled with immunoSEQ multiplex PCR; TCRdb holds only in-frame clones, not every one. The sample has 100,000 to 150,000 clones, less than 95% seen once. The material sequenced was peripheral blood, taken on day 0 of MenACWY control vaccination. The receptor source for this set is an adult in good health.

The rearrangement joins TRBV5-4 to TRBJ2-3; 11 nucleotides match TRBD2. Germline V gene sequence: CDR1 SGHNT, CDR2 YYREEE (reference sequence). CDR3 length: 16 residues. Trimming cost V 2 bases and J 3 bases; bases outside gene matches: 5. This chain's CDR3 is CASSFGGLADTDTQYF. The CDR3 DNA follows: TGTGCCAGCAGCTTTGGGGGACTAGCGGATACAGATACGCAGTATTTT.

This clone has more than one count but fewer than ten. The chain carries TRBV20-1 and TRBJ2-7, with no clear D. Trimming removed 2 bases from V and 0 bases from J, with 2 bases in between. CDR3 length: 11 residues. The germline CDR1 and CDR2 sequences are DFQATT and SNEGSKA (reference sequence). In DNA form, the CDR3 reads TGCAGTGCTAGATCCTCCTACGAGCAGTACGTC. The encoded protein is CSARSSYEQYV.

The chain carries TRBV11-2 and TRBJ2-5, with a possible D match to TRBD2 (7 bases). Germline lookup yields CDR1 SGHAT and CDR2 FQNNGV. Trimming pared 1 base from V and 7 bases from J, leaving 19 bases between. The CDR3 totals 16 residues. The CDR3 here is CASSLGPRGAEGTQYF. The CDR3 DNA is TGTGCCAGCAGCTTAGGGCCTCGGGGGGCAGAAGGGACCCAGTACTTC.

The chain carries TRBV10-1 and TRBJ1-2; no reliable D call. Germline V lookup: CDR1 WNHNN, CDR2 SYGVQD (reference sequence). CDR3 length equals 14 residues. The V end lost 0 bases, the J end lost 8 bases, and 13 bases lay between the germline ends. The CDR3: CASSESERGRGYTF. CDR3 bases: TGCGCCAGCAGTGAGTCGGAGCGTGGCCGGGGCTACACCTTC.

J is TRBJ2-7 and V is TRBV5-5; 10 bases match TRBD1. The CDR3 extends over 16 amino acids. J was trimmed by 6 bases and V by 2 bases; bases with no gene match: 11. Germline CDR1 is SGHKS and CDR2 is YYEKEE (reference sequence). CDR3 sequence: CASSFLSGTGEGEQYV. The DNA of the CDR3 is TGTGCCAGCAGCTTCCTCTCCGGGACAGGGGAGGGCGAGCAGTACGTC.

This clone has just a few counts. This chain joins TRBV2 and TRBJ1-6; 9 bases line up with TRBD1. The CDR3 is 14 amino acids. The ends lost 6 bases at V and 9 bases at J; junction bases unmatched: 6. The V gene's germline CDR1 is SNHLY and CDR2 FYNNEI. CDR3 nucleotide sequence: TGTGCCAGCAGAACCGGGACAGGGAGTTCACCCCTCCACTTT. It specifies CASRTGTGSSPLHF.

The gene calls are TRBV5-6 and TRBJ1-5; 9 bases are shared with TRBD1. Germline lookup yields CDR1 SGHDT and CDR2 YYEEEE. The CDR3 loop spans 17 amino acids. The J segment lost 2 bases and the V segment lost 4 bases, leaving 10 bases of the junction unmatched. CDR3 residues: CASSQSGTGWGNQPQHF. The CDR3 DNA is TGTGCCAGCAGCCAATCCGGGACAGGGTGGGGCAATCAGCCCCAGCATTTT.

This chain joins TRBV28 and TRBJ1-2; D is uncertain. V gave up 8 bases and J gave up 2 bases, with 3 bases separating them. The length of the CDR3 is 10 residues. The germline gives CDR1 MDHEN, CDR2 SYDVKM. CDR3 sequence reads: CASGNYGYTF. Here the CDR3 DNA reads TGTGCCAGCGGGAACTATGGCTACACCTTC.

The chain joins TRBV11-2 to TRBJ2-3, with D perhaps matching TRBD1 (5 bases). Germline loops: CDR1 SGHAT, CDR2 FQNNGV. The V and J ends lost 5 bases and 0 bases respectively, with 18 bases between them. This CDR3 has 17 amino acids. The CDR3 here is CASSLPPWTYSTDTQYF. The CDR3 coding sequence is TGTGCCAGCAGCCTCCCCCCCTGGACATATAGCACAGATACGCAGTATTTT.

V gene TRBV10-3 combines with J gene TRBJ1-4; perhaps TRBD1 as D (6 bases). V was clipped by 2 bases and J by 4 bases, with 11 bases between them. The germline gives CDR1 ENHRY, CDR2 SYGVKD. This CDR3 is 15 amino acids long. CDR3 nucleotides: TGTGCCATCAGTGAGACAGGGTCCGGTAATGAAAAACTGTTTTTT. It translates to CAISETGSGNEKLFF.

This clone was detected only once. The genes are TRBV6-5 and TRBJ1-3; perhaps TRBD1 as D (5 bases). The CDR3 runs 16 residues. V lost 0 bases and J lost 3, with 12 bases in between. From germline, CDR1 is MNHEY and CDR2 SVGAGI. CDR3 sequence reads: CASSYSYGALGNTIYF. The DNA of the CDR3 is TGTGCCAGCAGTTACTCGTACGGGGCGCTTGGAAACACCATATATTTT.

This chain joins TRBV19 and TRBJ2-3; TRBD1 matches 8 bases. This CDR3 is 17 amino acids long. The V gene's germline CDR1 is LNHDA and CDR2 SQIVND (reference sequence). Trimming cost V 4 bases and J 4 bases; bases outside gene matches: 13. The CDR3 loop is CASSKTMGQARADTQYF. In DNA, the CDR3 is TGTGCCAGTAGTAAGACCATGGGACAGGCAAGGGCAGATACGCAGTATTTT.

The V call is TRBV5-1, the J call TRBJ2-2, with no clear D. The V end was cut by 3 bases, the J end by 5 bases, with 5 bases between. The CDR3 consists of 12 residues. In germline, CDR1 is SGHRS, CDR2 YFSETQ. CDR3 region: CASSSGTGELFF. The CDR3 region has the DNA TGCGCCAGCAGCTCCGGAACCGGGGAGCTGTTTTTT.

This clone has just one count. Here the CDR3 DNA reads TGTGCCAGCAGAGGACCTGAGGGGCCTCATCAGCCCCAGCATTTT. Protein sequence: CASRGPEGPHQPQHF. J is TRBJ1-5 and V is TRBV28; tentatively, D is TRBD1 (5 bases). In germline, CDR1 is MDHEN, CDR2 SYDVKM. V shed 6 bases and J shed 5 bases, with 17 bases lying between them. The CDR3 totals 15 residues.

The V gene is TRBV25-1, the J gene TRBJ2-2; maybe TRBD2 (5 bases). With 3 bases removed from V and 7 bases from J, the gap between germline ends came to 12 bases. Per germline, CDR1 MGHDK and CDR2 SYGVNS. The CDR3 sequence is 14 residues long. The CDR3 region is CASSDERVGGELFF. The CDR3 DNA is TGTGCCAGCAGTGATGAGAGGGTTGGCGGGGAGCTGTTTTTT.

The chain uses TRBV5-1 and TRBJ2-2; 9 nucleotides align to TRBD1. Germline CDR1 SGHRS, CDR2 YFSETQ. CDR3 length: 16 residues. Trimming removed 0 bases from V and 0 bases from J; junction bases left unmatched: 0. DNA for the CDR3: TGCGCCAGCAGCTTGGGGACAGGGGCGAACACCGGGGAGCTGTTTTTT. It codes for CASSLGTGANTGELFF.

The gene calls are TRBV3-1 (or the pseudogene TRBV3-2) and TRBJ2-1; D is possibly TRBD2 (5 bases). The germline V and J ends were trimmed by 1 base and 3 bases, with 16 bases remaining between them. The CDR3 is 17 residues long. CDR1 and CDR2 from the germline V gene are LGHDT and YNNKEL (reference sequence). As DNA, the CDR3 is TGTGCCAGCAGCCAAGTTCCCGGGATACGACTCTACAATGAGCAGTTCTTC. This codes for CASSQVPGIRLYNEQFF.

The chain employs TRBV28 and TRBJ2-5; D is ambiguous. Trimming took 2 bases from V and 5 from J, leaving 24 bases between them. The CDR3 totals 18 residues. CDR1 and CDR2 (germline): MDHEN, SYDVKM. This CDR3 is CASSLIFPVAGEGETQYF. DNA for the CDR3: TGTGCCAGCAGTTTAATATTTCCGGTGGCCGGAGAAGGGGAGACCCAGTACTTC.

The chain recombines TRBV5-1 with TRBJ2-3; possible D gene TRBD2, 6 bases. The germline CDR1 and CDR2 sequences are SGHRS and YFSETQ. CDR3 length: 14 amino acids. The V gene lost 3 bases and the J gene lost 5 bases, with 13 bases spanning the gap. Written as DNA, the CDR3 is TGCGCCAGCAGCTCGGGGACTCGAGGAGATACGCAGTATTTT. This sequence encodes CASSSGTRGDTQYF.

This rearrangement joins TRBV15 to TRBJ2-6; 9 bases agree with TRBD1. The CDR3 covers 17 residues. The trim removed 7 bases at V and 2 bases at J, leaving 9 bases unmatched. Germline assignment: CDR1 LNHNV and CDR2 YYDKDF (reference sequence). The CDR3 loop is CATTRKQGAAGANVLTF. In nucleotides, the CDR3 is TGTGCCACCACCCGAAAACAGGGGGCTGCTGGGGCCAACGTCCTGACTTTC.

The CDR3 is CASSLSLQDTEAFF. In DNA, the CDR3 is TGTGCCAGCAGCTTATCCCTCCAGGACACTGAAGCTTTCTTT. This sequence joins TRBV7-2 and TRBJ1-1; D gene unclear. V was clipped by 2 bases and J by 3 bases, with 10 bases between them. The CDR3 extends over 14 amino acids. Germline V lookup: CDR1 SGHTA, CDR2 FQGNSA.

The rearrangement uses TRBV5-4 and TRBJ2-1; 13 bases match TRBD2. The germline V gene encodes CDR1 SGHNT and CDR2 YYREEE (reference sequence). The CDR3 is made up of 17 amino acids. J was trimmed by 9 bases and V by 4 bases; bases with no gene match: 13. CDR3 DNA sequence: TGTGCCAGCAGCAAGAAGACTGGACTAGCGGGGGTCAGTGAGCAGTTCTTC. Amino acids: CASSKKTGLAGVSEQFF. Together with reference TRBV5-4 and TRBJ2-1, the CDR3 gives the full variable domain: ETGVTQSPTHLIKTRGQQVTLRCSSQSGHNTVSWYQQALGQGPQFIFQYYREEENGRGNFPPRFSGLQFPNYSSELNVNALELDDSALYLCASSKKTGLAGVSEQFFGPGTRLTVL.

The chain links TRBV7-3 to TRBJ2-5; 11 nucleotides align to TRBD2. Germline CDR1 SGHTA, CDR2 FQGTGA. The CDR3 loop spans 14 amino acids. The junction had 1 base not matched to a gene; V was cut back by 3 bases and J by 4 bases. The CDR3 region is CASSFLAGGETQYF. For the CDR3, the DNA is TGTGCCAGCAGCTTCCTAGCGGGAGGAGAGACCCAGTACTTC.

This chain joins TRBV5-4 and TRBJ1-1; no reliable D call. Germline V gene lookup returns CDR1 SGHNT and CDR2 YYREEE (reference sequence). With 4 bases removed from V and 1 base from J, the gap between germline ends came to 11 bases. The CDR3 contains 14 residues. DNA for the CDR3: TGTGCCAGCAGCCTCGGAGGGTCGAACACTGAAGCTTTCTTT. Encoded protein: CASSLGGSNTEAFF.

The chain uses TRBV27 and TRBJ1-1; 9 positions match TRBD1. The V gene end was trimmed by 6 bases and the J gene end by 6 bases; junction bases not matched to a gene: 8. The germline V gene has CDR1 MNHEY and CDR2 SMNVEV (reference sequence). This CDR3 contains 14 residues. CDR3 protein: CASSRDRAVPEAFF. The CDR3 nucleotides are TGTGCCAGCAGCAGGGACAGGGCGGTCCCTGAAGCTTTCTTT.

This clone was observed a handful of times. V gene TRBV3-1 (or the pseudogene TRBV3-2) combines with J gene TRBJ2-5, with 12 nucleotides matching TRBD2. Germline CDR1 is LGHDT and CDR2 is YNNKEL (reference sequence). The CDR3 loop spans 17 amino acids. Losses at the gene ends were 0 bases for V and 2 bases for J; bases not matched to a gene: 4. The CDR3, as DNA: TGTGCCAGCAGCCAAGATCCCCTAGCGGGGGGGCAAGAGACCCAGTACTTC. Translating it yields CASSQDPLAGGQETQYF.

This clone was counted a single time. This rearrangement joins TRBV7-9 to TRBJ1-4, with 7 bases aligning to TRBD1. Germline CDR1 is SEHNR and CDR2 is FQNEAQ (reference sequence). The CDR3 covers 15 residues. J gave up 12 bases and V 5 bases, and 15 bases lay outside the gene matches. The DNA of the CDR3 is TGTGCCAGCAGCCCCCCGGACAGGATGGGTGTAGAACTGTTTTTT. Protein sequence: CASSPPDRMGVELFF.

The chain recombines TRBV4-3 with TRBJ2-4, with a tentative D call TRBD2 (6 bases). The CDR3 runs 15 residues. The germline V gene has CDR1 LGHNA and CDR2 YSLEER. V was clipped by 1 base and J by 0 bases, with 7 bases between them. CDR3 region: CASSQVEGAKNIQYF. The CDR3 DNA follows: TGCGCCAGCAGCCAAGTGGAGGGAGCCAAAAACATTCAGTACTTC.

The chain recombines TRBV11-2 with TRBJ1-1; no definite D call. V gave up 8 bases and J gave up 1 base, with 17 bases separating them. There are 15 residues in the CDR3. The germline V gene has CDR1 SGHAT and CDR2 FQNNGV. Written as DNA, the CDR3 is TGTGCCAGCGACCCCAGAAATTCAGAGAACACTGAAGCTTTCTTT. Translated: CASDPRNSENTEAFF.

The J gene is TRBJ1-5, the V gene TRBV6-5, with unresolved D. This CDR3 is built from 14 residues. CDR1 and CDR2 from the germline V gene are MNHEY and SVGAGI. Trimming pared 6 bases from V and 0 bases from J, leaving 9 bases between. This chain's CDR3 is CASRDGDSNQPQHF. The CDR3 DNA reads as TGTGCCAGCAGGGACGGAGATAGCAATCAGCCCCAGCATTTT.

The genes are TRBV15 and TRBJ2-7, with no clear D. Germline CDR1 is LNHNV and CDR2 is YYDKDF (reference sequence). This CDR3 has 13 residues. The V and J ends lost 0 bases and 4 bases respectively, with 7 bases between them. This CDR3 is CATSREGRYEQYV. The DNA of the CDR3 is TGTGCCACCAGCAGAGAAGGACGTTACGAGCAGTACGTC.